This T cell receptor beta chain was obtained from a study of CD8 T cell repertoires and HIV-1 epitope variants. Study in general: Twenty-five autologous and known Gag and Nef epitope variant peptides each stimulated T cells separately.

Study findings and constraints: Some ten antigen-specific TCR beta clonotypes were found; about 6 seemed cross-reactive to variants.

Trimming removed 0 bases at V and 13 bases at J, with 12 bases between. Germline-derived CDR1 and CDR2 are SGHDN and FVKESK. The CDR3 runs to 12 residues. Survey-depth immunoSEQ sequencing covered TCR beta CDR3 regions. The method was immunoSEQ multiplex PCR; TCRdb's version includes in-frame clones alone and lacks a portion of them. This table holds about 2,400 clones, approximately 76% found once. This clone showed up just a few times. Its antigen is as yet unknown. The sequenced material came from cultured CD8+ T cells derived from PBMCs. The chain combines TRBV14 with TRBJ1-2, with D perhaps matching TRBD1 (6 bases). This clonotype was obtained from a male donor with HIV. CDR3 nucleotide sequence: TGTGCCAGCAGCCAAGAGACAGGCGTTTGCACCTTC. Translating gives CASSQETGVCTF.